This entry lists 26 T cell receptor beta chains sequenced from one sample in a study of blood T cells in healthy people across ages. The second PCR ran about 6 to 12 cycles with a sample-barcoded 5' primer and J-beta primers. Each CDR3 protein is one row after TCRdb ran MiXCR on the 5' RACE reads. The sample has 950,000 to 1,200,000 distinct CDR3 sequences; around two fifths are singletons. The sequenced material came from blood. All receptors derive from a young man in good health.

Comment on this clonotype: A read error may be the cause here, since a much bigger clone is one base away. The CDR3 nucleotides are TGCGCCAGCAGCCAAGATGAGATGGTAGCGGACGGGAGTGAGCAGTACTTC. Its translation is CASSQDEMVADGSEQYF. This chain joins TRBV4-1 and TRBJ2-5; the D gene is possibly TRBD2 (6 bases). The CDR3 is made up of 17 amino acids. The germline gives CDR1 MGHRA, CDR2 YSYEKL. V shed 0 bases and J shed 11 bases, with 25 bases lying between them.

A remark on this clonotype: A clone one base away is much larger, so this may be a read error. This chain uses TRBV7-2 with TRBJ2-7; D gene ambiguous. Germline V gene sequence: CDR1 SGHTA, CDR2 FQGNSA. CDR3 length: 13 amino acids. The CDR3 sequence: CAGSQATGYEQYF. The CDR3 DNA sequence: TGTGCCGGCAGCCAGGCGACGGGCTACGAGCAGTACTTC.

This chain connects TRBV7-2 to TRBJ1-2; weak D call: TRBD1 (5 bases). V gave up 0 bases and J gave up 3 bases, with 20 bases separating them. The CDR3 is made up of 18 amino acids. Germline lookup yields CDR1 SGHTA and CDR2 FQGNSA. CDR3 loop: CASSLAPLAGYSDYGYTF. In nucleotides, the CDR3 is TGTGCCAGCAGCTTAGCTCCCCTAGCAGGGTACTCTGACTATGGCTACACCTTC.

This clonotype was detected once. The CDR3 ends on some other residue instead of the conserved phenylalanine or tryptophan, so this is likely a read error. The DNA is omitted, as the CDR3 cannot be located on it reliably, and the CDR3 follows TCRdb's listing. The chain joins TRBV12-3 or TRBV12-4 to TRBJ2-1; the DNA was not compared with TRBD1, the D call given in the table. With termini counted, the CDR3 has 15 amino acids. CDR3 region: CASSLGDREGYTFGS.

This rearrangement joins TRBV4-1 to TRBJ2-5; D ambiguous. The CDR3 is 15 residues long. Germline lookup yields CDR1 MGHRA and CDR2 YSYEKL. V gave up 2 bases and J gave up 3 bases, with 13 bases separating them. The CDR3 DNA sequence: TGCGCCAGCAGCCAAAAGAGATCCTTCGAAGAGACCCAGTACTTC. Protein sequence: CASSQKRSFEETQYF.

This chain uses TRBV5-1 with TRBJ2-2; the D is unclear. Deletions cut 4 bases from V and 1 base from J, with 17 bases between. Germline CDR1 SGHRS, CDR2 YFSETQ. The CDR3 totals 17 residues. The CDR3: CASSPRTRNLNTGELFF. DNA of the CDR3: TGCGCCAGCAGCCCCCGAACAAGGAACTTGAACACCGGGGAGCTGTTTTTT.

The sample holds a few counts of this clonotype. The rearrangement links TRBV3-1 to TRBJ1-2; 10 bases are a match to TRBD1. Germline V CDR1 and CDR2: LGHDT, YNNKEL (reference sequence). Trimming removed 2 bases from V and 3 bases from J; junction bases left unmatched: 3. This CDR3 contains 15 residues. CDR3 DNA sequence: TGTGCCAGCAGCCAACGGACAGGGGGTCACTATGGCTACACCTTC. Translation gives CASSQRTGGHYGYTF. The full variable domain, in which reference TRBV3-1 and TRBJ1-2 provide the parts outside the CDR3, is DTAVSQTPKYLVTQMGNDKSIKCEQNLGHDTMYWYKQDSKKFLKIMFSYNNKELIINETVPNRFSPKSPDKAHLNLHINSLELGDSAVYFCASSQRTGGHYGYTFGSGTRLTVV.

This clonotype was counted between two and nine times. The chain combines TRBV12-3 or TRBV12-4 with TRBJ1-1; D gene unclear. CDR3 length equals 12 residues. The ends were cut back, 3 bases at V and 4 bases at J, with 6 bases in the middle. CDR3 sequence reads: CASSFVVTEAFF. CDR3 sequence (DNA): TGTGCCAGCAGTTTTGTAGTCACTGAAGCTTTCTTT.

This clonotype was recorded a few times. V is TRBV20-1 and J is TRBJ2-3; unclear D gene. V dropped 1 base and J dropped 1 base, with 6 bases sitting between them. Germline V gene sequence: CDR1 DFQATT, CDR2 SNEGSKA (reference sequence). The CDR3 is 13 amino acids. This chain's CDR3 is CSARVDGTDTQYF. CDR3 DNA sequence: TGCAGTGCTAGAGTGGACGGCACAGATACGCAGTATTTT.

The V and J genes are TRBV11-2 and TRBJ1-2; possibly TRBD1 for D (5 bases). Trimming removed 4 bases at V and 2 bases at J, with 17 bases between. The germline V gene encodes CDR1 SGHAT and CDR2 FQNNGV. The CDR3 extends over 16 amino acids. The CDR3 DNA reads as TGTGCCAGCAGCTCAGACAGTCGCCCGTGGAACTATGGCTACACCTTC. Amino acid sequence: CASSSDSRPWNYGYTF.

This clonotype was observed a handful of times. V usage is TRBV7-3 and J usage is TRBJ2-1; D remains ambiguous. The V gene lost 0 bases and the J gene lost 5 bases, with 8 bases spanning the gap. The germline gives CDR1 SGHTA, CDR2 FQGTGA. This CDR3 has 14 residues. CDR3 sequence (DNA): TGTGCCAGCAGCTTAACCTGGAAGGACAATGAGCAGTTCTTC. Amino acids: CASSLTWKDNEQFF.

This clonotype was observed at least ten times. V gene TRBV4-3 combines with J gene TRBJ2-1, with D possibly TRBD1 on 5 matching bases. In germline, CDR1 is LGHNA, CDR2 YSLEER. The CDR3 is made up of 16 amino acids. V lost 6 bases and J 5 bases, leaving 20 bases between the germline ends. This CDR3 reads CASSHTRIGRDNEQFF. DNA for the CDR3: TGCGCCAGCAGTCATACAAGAATAGGCAGGGACAATGAGCAGTTCTTC.

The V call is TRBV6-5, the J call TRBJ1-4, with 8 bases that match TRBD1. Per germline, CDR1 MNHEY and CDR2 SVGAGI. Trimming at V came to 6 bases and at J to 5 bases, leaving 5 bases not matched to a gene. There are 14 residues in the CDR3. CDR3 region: CASRTGVKNEKLFF. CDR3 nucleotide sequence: TGTGCCAGCAGGACAGGGGTCAAAAATGAAAAACTGTTTTTT.

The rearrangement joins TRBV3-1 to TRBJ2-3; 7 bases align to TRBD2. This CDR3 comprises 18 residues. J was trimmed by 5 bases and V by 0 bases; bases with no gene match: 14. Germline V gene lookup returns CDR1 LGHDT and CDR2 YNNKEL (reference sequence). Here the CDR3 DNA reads TGTGCCAGCAGCCAAGAGGGAGGGAGGTTCGAGTATAGAGATACGCAGTATTTT. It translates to CASSQEGGRFEYRDTQYF.

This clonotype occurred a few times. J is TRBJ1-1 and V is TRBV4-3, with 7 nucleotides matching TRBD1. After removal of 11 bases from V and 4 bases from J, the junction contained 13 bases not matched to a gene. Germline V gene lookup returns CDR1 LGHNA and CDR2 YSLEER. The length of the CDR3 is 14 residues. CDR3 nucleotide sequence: TGCGCCGGCACTTATGACAGGGCATCCACTGAAGCTTTCTTT. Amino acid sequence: CAGTYDRASTEAFF.

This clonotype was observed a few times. CDR3 sequence: CASSSGLDSYNEQYF. Written as DNA, the CDR3 is TGCGCCAGCAGCTCGGGACTAGACTCCTACAATGAGCAGTACTTC. The chain carries TRBV5-1 and TRBJ2-7; 8 bases map to TRBD2. The V gene's germline CDR1 is SGHRS and CDR2 YFSETQ. The CDR3 has 15 amino acids. Trimming took 3 bases from V and 7 from J; bases not matched to a gene: 12.

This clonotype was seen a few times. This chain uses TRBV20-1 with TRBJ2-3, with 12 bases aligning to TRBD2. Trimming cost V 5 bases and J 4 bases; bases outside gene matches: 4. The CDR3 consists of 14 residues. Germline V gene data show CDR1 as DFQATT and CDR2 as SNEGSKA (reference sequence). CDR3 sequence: CSASLAGGPDTQYF. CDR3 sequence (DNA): TGCAGTGCTTCCCTAGCGGGGGGGCCAGATACGCAGTATTTT.

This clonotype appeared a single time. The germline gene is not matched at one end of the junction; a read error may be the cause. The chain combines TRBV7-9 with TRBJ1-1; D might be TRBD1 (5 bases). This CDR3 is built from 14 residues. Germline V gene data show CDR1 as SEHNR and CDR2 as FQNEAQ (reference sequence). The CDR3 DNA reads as TGTGCCAGCAGATTAGGGACCATGAACACTGAAGCTTTCTTT. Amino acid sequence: CASRLGTMNTEAFF.

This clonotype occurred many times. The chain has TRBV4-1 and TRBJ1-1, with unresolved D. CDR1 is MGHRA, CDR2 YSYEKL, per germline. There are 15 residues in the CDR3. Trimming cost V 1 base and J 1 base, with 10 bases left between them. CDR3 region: CASSQVPGANTEAFF. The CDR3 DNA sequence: TGCGCCAGCAGCCAAGTCCCAGGAGCGAACACTGAAGCTTTCTTT.

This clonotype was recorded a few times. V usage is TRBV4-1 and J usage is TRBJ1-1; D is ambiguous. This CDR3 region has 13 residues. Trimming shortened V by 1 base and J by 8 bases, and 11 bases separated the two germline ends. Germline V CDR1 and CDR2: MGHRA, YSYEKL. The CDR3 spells CASSQGSRLEAFF. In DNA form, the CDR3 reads TGCGCCAGCAGCCAAGGGAGCCGGCTGGAAGCTTTCTTT.

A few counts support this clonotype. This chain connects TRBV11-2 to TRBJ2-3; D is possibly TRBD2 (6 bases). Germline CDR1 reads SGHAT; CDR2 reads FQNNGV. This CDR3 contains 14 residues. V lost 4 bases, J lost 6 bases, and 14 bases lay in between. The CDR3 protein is CASSSTRLEDTQYF. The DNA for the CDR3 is TGTGCCAGCAGCTCAACCCGACTAGAGGATACGCAGTATTTT.

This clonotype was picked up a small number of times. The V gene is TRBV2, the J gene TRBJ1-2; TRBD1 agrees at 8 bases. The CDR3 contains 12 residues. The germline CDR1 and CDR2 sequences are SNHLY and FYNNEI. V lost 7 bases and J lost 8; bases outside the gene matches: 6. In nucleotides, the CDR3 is TGTGCCAGCAACGGACAGGGAGGAGGCTACACCTTC. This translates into CASNGQGGGYTF.

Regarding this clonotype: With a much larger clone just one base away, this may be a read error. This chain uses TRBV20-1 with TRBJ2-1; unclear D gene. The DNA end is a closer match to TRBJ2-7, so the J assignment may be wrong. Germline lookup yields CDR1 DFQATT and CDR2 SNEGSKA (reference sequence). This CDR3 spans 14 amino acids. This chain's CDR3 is CSARDPLRDNEQYF. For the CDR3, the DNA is TGCAGTGCTAGAGACCCCCTCAGAGACAATGAGCAGTACTTC.

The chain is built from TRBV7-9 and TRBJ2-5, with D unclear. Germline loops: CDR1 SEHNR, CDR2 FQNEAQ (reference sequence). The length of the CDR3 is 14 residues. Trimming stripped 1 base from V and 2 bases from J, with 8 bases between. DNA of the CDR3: TGTGCCAGCAGCTTAGGCTTTACACAAGAGACCCAGTACTTC. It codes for CASSLGFTQETQYF.

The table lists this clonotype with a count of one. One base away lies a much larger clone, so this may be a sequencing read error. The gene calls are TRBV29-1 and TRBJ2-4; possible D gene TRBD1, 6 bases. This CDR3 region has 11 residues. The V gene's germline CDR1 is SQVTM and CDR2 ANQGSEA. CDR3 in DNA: TGCAACGTTGAGGACAGTCAAGAGCAGTACTTC. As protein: CNVEDSQEQYF.

The CDR3: CSARGAGGQLYYGYTF. CDR3 sequence (DNA): TGCAGTGCTAGAGGGGCAGGGGGCCAATTATACTATGGCTACACCTTC. The V call is TRBV20-1, the J call TRBJ1-2, with 8 bases identical to TRBD1. J was trimmed by 3 bases and V by 1 base; bases with no gene match: 10. Germline V gives CDR1 DFQATT, CDR2 SNEGSKA (reference sequence). The CDR3 length is 16 residues.